Below are 24 T cell receptor beta chains sequenced from a single sample in a study. TCRdb processed the 5' RACE reads anew with MiXCR; each CDR3 protein has one entry. The sample contains 45,000 to 55,000 distinct CDR3 sequences, over 20% of which appear only once. The sample taken for sequencing was tumor-infiltrating naive CD4+ T cells sorted from the breast tumor. The subset is: naive CD4+ T cells, CD4+CD45RA+CD25-. These TCRs come from a female donor with breast cancer.

A few counts support this clonotype. The chain is built from TRBV27 and TRBJ1-4, with D unresolved. Trimming left V 6 bases short and J 6 bases short, with 8 bases between. Germline assignment: CDR1 MNHEY and CDR2 SMNVEV (reference sequence). CDR3 length equals 12 residues. The chain's CDR3 is CASSPRDEKLFF. The CDR3 coding sequence is TGTGCCAGCAGCCCCCGTGATGAAAAACTGTTTTTT.

The sample holds many counts of this clonotype. V is TRBV5-1 and J is TRBJ1-5; 10 bases map to TRBD1. This CDR3 spans 13 amino acids. The V gene end was trimmed by 9 bases and the J gene end by 6 bases; junction bases not matched to a gene: 6. Germline CDR1 reads SGHRS; CDR2 reads YFSETQ. CDR3 protein: CAITGDRGQPQHF. In nucleotides, the CDR3 is TGCGCCATCACAGGGGACAGGGGTCAGCCCCAGCATTTT. Complete variable domain (other parts from reference TRBV5-1 and TRBJ1-5): KAGVTQTPRYLIKTRGQQVTLSCSPISGHRSVSWYQQTPGQGLQFLFEYFSETQRNKGNFPGRFSGRQFSNSRSEMNVSTLELGDSALYLCAITGDRGQPQHFGDGTRLSIL.

Concerning this clonotype itself: A clone one base away is much larger, so this may be a read error. V gene TRBV4-1 combines with J gene TRBJ2-4; 8 nucleotides align to TRBD2. The CDR3 runs 19 residues. J lost 0 bases, V lost 1 base, and 11 bases had no gene match. The V gene's germline CDR1 is MGHRA and CDR2 YSYEKL. This CDR3 reads CASSQGYGRGRLAKNIQYF. The CDR3 DNA is TGCGCCAGCAGCCAAGGATATGGTCGCGGGAGGCTAGCCAAAAACATTCAGTACTTC.

This clonotype was observed a few times. This chain connects TRBV3-1 to TRBJ2-5; 10 bases fit TRBD2. The CDR3 loop spans 15 amino acids. Germline CDR1 is LGHDT and CDR2 is YNNKEL (reference sequence). V shed 1 base and J 9 bases; nucleotides not matched to a gene: 8. DNA for the CDR3: TGTGCCAGCAGCCAAGTAGCTAGCGGGAGTGGGTCCCAGTACTTC. Its translation: CASSQVASGSGSQYF.

In this sample, this clonotype turned up a few times. The chain links TRBV12-3 or TRBV12-4 to TRBJ1-2; 8 bases align to TRBD1. With V trimmed by 8 bases and J by 8 bases, 19 bases remained unmatched. This CDR3 comprises 16 residues. DNA for the CDR3: TGTGCCAGCCGAGGGCAGGGGGCCGGACCCCGGTTCGGCTACACCTTC. Translating gives CASRGQGAGPRFGYTF.

This clonotype was detected a few times. The genes are TRBV12-3 or TRBV12-4 and TRBJ2-7, with 9 nucleotides matching TRBD1. Losses at the gene ends were 4 bases for V and 5 bases for J; bases not matched to a gene: 9. This CDR3 comprises 15 residues. As DNA, the CDR3 is TGTGCCAGCAGTTACGGGACAGGGAGCATACACGAGCAGTACTTC. Amino acid sequence: CASSYGTGSIHEQYF.

The chain is built from TRBV20-1 and TRBJ2-2; 8 bases are a match to TRBD1. The J segment lost 3 bases and the V segment lost 6 bases, leaving 15 bases of the junction unmatched. CDR1 and CDR2 (germline): DFQATT, SNEGSKA (reference sequence). The CDR3 length is 17 residues. DNA of the CDR3: TGCAGTGCCACCGACAGGGGATGGAGTCACGACACCGGGGAGCTGTTTTTT. This codes for CSATDRGWSHDTGELFF.

The rearrangement links TRBV12-3 or TRBV12-4 to TRBJ2-3; 8 bases fit TRBD1. This CDR3 contains 14 residues. Unmatched junction bases numbered 6, after V lost 7 bases and J lost 3 bases. The CDR3: CASKGTGGTDTQYF. The CDR3 coding sequence is TGTGCCAGCAAGGGGACAGGCGGTACAGATACGCAGTATTTT.

This clonotype was seen only a few times. The chain recombines TRBV20-1 with TRBJ1-2; tentative D call: TRBD1 (5 bases). Between the trimmed V and J ends, which lost 5 bases and 4 bases, there was a span of 17 bases. This CDR3 is built from 14 residues. CDR1 is DFQATT, CDR2 SNEGSKA, per germline (reference sequence). The CDR3 loop reads CSASLGDRGYGYTF. As DNA, the CDR3 is TGCAGTGCTTCCCTGGGGGATAGGGGCTATGGCTACACCTTC.

This clonotype is a singleton in its sample. This may stem from a read error, because a much larger clone lies one nucleotide away. The chain joins TRBV5-1 to TRBJ1-1, with TRBD1 matching 7 bases. The CDR3 loop spans 16 amino acids. CDR1 is SGHRS and CDR2 is YFSETQ in the germline V gene. The CDR3 reads CASSLTTGTLNTEACF. Here the CDR3 DNA reads TGCGCCAGCAGTTTGACGACAGGGACCTTGAACACTGAAGCTTGCTTT.

This clonotype was counted at least ten times. J is TRBJ2-1 and V is TRBV20-1, with D hard to call. The CDR3 has 14 residues. Germline values: CDR1 DFQATT, CDR2 SNEGSKA (reference sequence). Trimming removed 6 bases at V and 7 bases at J, with 19 bases between. This CDR3 reads CSARPGVGWNEQFF. DNA for the CDR3: TGCAGTGCCCGGCCGGGTGTAGGATGGAATGAGCAGTTCTTC.

This clonotype appeared a few times. The chain carries TRBV7-2 and TRBJ2-2, with 8 nucleotides matching TRBD1. Germline CDR1 and CDR2: SGHTA and FQGNSA. V lost 5 bases and J lost 1; bases outside the gene matches: 6. CDR3 length: 16 residues. The CDR3 region has the DNA TGTGCCAGCAGCCCCAGACAGGGGCTGAACACCGGGGAGCTGTTTTTT. Translated: CASSPRQGLNTGELFF.

This clonotype was observed a handful of times. This chain connects TRBV10-3 to TRBJ2-7, with 10 positions matching TRBD2. Germline V gives CDR1 ENHRY, CDR2 SYGVKD. V dropped 2 bases and J dropped 0; count of bases not matched to a gene: 7. The CDR3 runs 17 residues. The CDR3 here is CAISESLAGEHSYEQYF. The CDR3 DNA follows: TGTGCCATCAGTGAGAGCCTAGCGGGAGAACACTCCTACGAGCAGTACTTC.

The chain recombines TRBV27 with TRBJ1-2, with 7 bases fitting TRBD1. Germline V CDR1 and CDR2: MNHEY, SMNVEV (reference sequence). CDR3 size: 13 residues. The junction had 5 bases not matched to a gene; V was cut back by 5 bases and J by 5 bases. CDR3 in amino acids: CASSPYRGYGYTF. Written as DNA, the CDR3 is TGTGCCAGCAGTCCCTACAGGGGTTATGGCTACACCTTC.

This chain joins TRBV7-9 and TRBJ2-1; 9 nucleotides align to TRBD2. Germline lookup yields CDR1 SEHNR and CDR2 FQNEAQ (reference sequence). This CDR3 has 16 amino acids. Losses at the gene ends were 5 bases for V and 6 bases for J; bases not matched to a gene: 11. CDR3 sequence: CASSPAGTSFFNEQFF. CDR3 bases: TGTGCCAGCAGCCCGGCGGGGACTAGCTTTTTCAATGAGCAGTTCTTC.

This clonotype was counted only a few times. This chain links TRBV29-1 with TRBJ1-4, with 7 bases fitting TRBD1. There are 14 residues in the CDR3. The trim removed 6 bases at V and 4 bases at J, leaving 8 bases unmatched. Germline V gene lookup returns CDR1 SQVTM and CDR2 ANQGSEA. The CDR3 coding sequence is TGCAGCGTGAAAGGGGGCGCGGGTAATGAAAAACTGTTTTTT. Translating it yields CSVKGGAGNEKLFF.

A few counts support this clonotype. The chain combines TRBV29-1 with TRBJ2-1; 9 bases fit TRBD2. Germline assignment: CDR1 SQVTM and CDR2 ANQGSEA. CDR3 length: 15 residues. J lost 4 bases, V lost 3 bases, and 7 bases had no gene match. For the CDR3, the DNA is TGCAGCGTTGAGCTCCCGGGACTAGCTTACAATGAGCAGTTCTTC. This codes for CSVELPGLAYNEQFF.

The rearrangement joins TRBV6-5 to TRBJ1-1, with D possibly being TRBD1 (6 bases). Trimming shortened V by 0 bases and J by 1 base, and 12 bases separated the two germline ends. Per germline, CDR1 MNHEY and CDR2 SVGAGI. This CDR3 is built from 16 residues. The CDR3 reads CASSYSVNRENTEAFF. Written as DNA, the CDR3 is TGTGCCAGCAGTTACTCGGTCAACAGGGAGAACACTGAAGCTTTCTTT.

This chain links TRBV29-1 with TRBJ2-3, with a weak D call TRBD2 (7 bases). The CDR3 totals 16 residues. V lost 3 bases and J lost 3, with 19 bases in between. Germline CDR1 and CDR2: SQVTM and ANQGSEA. CDR3 nucleotides: TGCAGCGTTGACCAACCCAGGCGGGGGCCTACAGATACGCAGTATTTT. Encoded protein: CSVDQPRRGPTDTQYF.

The V and J genes are TRBV7-2 and TRBJ1-6; TRBD1 matches at 9 bases. The CDR3 spans 15 residues. Germline trimming cut 3 bases from V and 10 bases from J; bases unmatched to any gene: 7. Germline V gives CDR1 SGHTA, CDR2 FQGNSA. DNA of the CDR3: TGTGCCAGCAGCTTTCGGACAGGGGTAGGCTCACCCCTCCACTTT. Translation: CASSFRTGVGSPLHF.

This rearrangement joins TRBV20-1 to TRBJ2-3; D ambiguous. Trimming took 2 bases from V and 4 from J, leaving 13 bases between them. Germline-derived CDR1 and CDR2 are DFQATT and SNEGSKA (reference sequence). CDR3 length: 14 residues. The DNA for the CDR3 is TGCAGTGCTAGAATTGGGTTGGCCCCAGATACGCAGTATTTT. Its protein product is CSARIGLAPDTQYF.

Turning to this clonotype: The junction departs from the called germline gene at one end, perhaps through a read error. The rearrangement links TRBV7-9 to TRBJ2-1; maybe TRBD1 (6 bases). The CDR3 is 15 amino acids. Germline CDR1 reads SEHNR; CDR2 reads FQNEAQ (reference sequence). The CDR3, as DNA: TGTGCCAGCAGCCGACGGACAGATTTTAACAATGAGCAGCTCTTC. As protein: CASSRRTDFNNEQLF.

A remark on this clonotype: Mismatch with germline at one junction end may stem from a read error. The V call is TRBV5-1, the J call TRBJ1-1; D may be TRBD1 (6 bases). CDR1 is SGHRS and CDR2 is YFSETQ in the germline V gene. CDR3 size: 13 residues. The chain's CDR3 is CASRAVGDTEAFF. CDR3 in DNA: TGCGCCAGCCGGGCGGTGGGGGACACTGAGGCTTTCTTT.

This sequence joins TRBV20-1 and TRBJ2-1; 11 nucleotides align to TRBD2. The CDR3 sequence is 14 residues long. Germline loops: CDR1 DFQATT, CDR2 SNEGSKA (reference sequence). J was trimmed by 8 bases and V by 6 bases; bases with no gene match: 9. This chain's CDR3 is CSAPTSGIGYEQFF. DNA for the CDR3: TGCAGTGCGCCGACTAGCGGGATAGGCTATGAGCAGTTCTTC.